This T cell receptor beta chain emerged from a study of cytomegalovirus exposure and HLA in healthy donors (dated by TCRdb to 2017 to 2019). Some background on the complete study: An earlier analysis of several hundred of the donors reported 276 Gb of sequence data and 95 million to 120 million unique TCR beta sequences obtained from approximately 180 million T cells. The study used immunosequencing to profile the T cell repertoires of under 700 subjects and linked those repertoires to cytomegalovirus serostatus. In the later analysis, no new phenotypic data were used to find candidate immune exposures; instead, reliance was placed on TCR beta sequences and their occurrence across donors. Donor age, sex, ethnicity and CMV serostatus were compiled together with the repertoire data. Along with the 666-subject first cohort, a separate validation cohort of some 130 different subjects was used. HLA typing covered class I and class II loci at four-digit resolution. The study aimed to test whether cataloging public T cell receptors could reveal signatures of past pathogen exposure. A later analysis re-examined previously published TCR beta repertoires from over 500 donors and added high-resolution HLA genotyping to investigate patterns of TCR occurrence. An early release that covered about 640 HLA-typed donors contained about 300 gigabases of sequencing data and about 84 million unique TCR sequences. To decide whether each TCR beta V gene segment behaved as functional or pseudogenic, an earlier analysis of over 500 of the donors relied on high-throughput TCR beta sequencing. All discovery cohort repertoires had been generated on a single sequencing platform. Of the approximately 370 genotyped donors, approximately 80% were placed in the genetic ancestry cluster associated with self-reported Caucasian donors. Four or five DR-DQ haplotypes were handled as single units for association and clustering, since linkage in the cohort was strong. To predict cytomegalovirus infection status, the study combined high-throughput TCR immunosequencing, statistical association of individual TCRs with disease status, and machine learning. A later genetic analysis took genome-wide SNP genotypes for about 55% of the 666 donors and used that subset as a discovery cohort. The number of typed donors differed by locus: about 620-640 for A, B, C, DRB1 and DQB1; 500 to 550 for DQA1; over 600 for DPA1; and about 470 for DPB1. Among 300 to 500 genotyped donors of the cohort, an average of around 220,000 unique TCR beta nucleotide sequences was sequenced per donor, of which about 19% were non-productive. The full study reports these points: A further reported finding was that TCR beta sequences accurately predicted the HLA-A and HLA-B alleles for most subjects in the first cohort. When HLA alleles, especially DR and DQ, strongly co-occurred, attributing TCR associations to individual alleles was difficult. Roughly uniform sequencing depth across donors was assumed in presence/absence analyses, although this assumption may not hold. Most TCR sequences were observed very rarely across donors, whereas some public TCRs were present in many individuals. An association between a missense DCLRE1C variant and V-gene and J-gene trimming of TCR beta chains was found in a later genetic analysis and replicated in an independent cohort. A later analysis found that most CMV-associated TCR beta chains appeared HLA-restricted, with HLA associations seemingly driven largely by CMV exposure. Because HLA typing was missing for some donors at each locus, association tests included only the typed subset. According to the authors, the approach could potentially be generalized to other disease states and immunological phenotypes. In the study, 150 to 200 TCR beta chains were listed as associated with cytomegalovirus. According to a later genetic analysis, donors in an Asian-associated ancestry cluster had fewer N-insertions in productive TCRs than the approximately 650-donor mean. The classifier was reported to diagnose cytomegalovirus status with high specificity and sensitivity in both the original cohort and the validation cohort. Three of the identified cytomegalovirus-associated TCR beta chains were confirmed in vitro to be specific for cytomegalovirus antigens. In a later analysis, HLA-associated TCR beta chains showed more clonal expansion and lower generation probabilities than non-associated chains that were equally common. In a later analysis, some 18,000 TCR beta sequences were associated with specific HLA alleles at a false discovery rate of 0.05. Correlated functional status among segregating V segments might be attributable to linkage disequilibrium, but an unknown experimental factor could not be ruled out. Broadly in line with IMGT annotations, most TCR beta V segments showed up in productive rearrangements about 87% or about 30% of the time in an earlier analysis of a few hundred of the donors. A later analysis found that TCR association rates varied across HLA loci, with DRB1 alleles showing the most associated TCRs and HLA-C alleles the fewest. Over 15 rarely observed V segments, including chromosome 9 orphons, were excluded from the earlier analysis of several hundred of the donors because counts were too low. CMV serostatus was the only immune exposure information available for the cohort. This cohort had only TCR beta chains sequenced, and the lack of alpha or paired-chain data limited which features could be detected. A group of highly shared sequence variants was considered likely to be a technical artifact of the sequencing pipeline. In a later analysis, several top co-occurrence clusters were reported to appear linked to parvovirus B19, influenza, CMV and Epstein-Barr virus.

The cohort comprised some 700 healthy bone marrow donors. At the time of sampling, all cohort members were nominally healthy, though unrecorded immune exposures were likely present. The donor was CMV seropositive and was included in the group of some 290 seropositive cohort members. A peripheral blood sample was provided by each donor, and peripheral blood mononuclear cells were used for TCR beta sequencing. Genomic DNA extraction from the blood cell samples was performed with the Qiagen DNeasy Blood Extraction Kit. A note on this clone: Its antigen is still unknown.

Receptor libraries were prepared by the immunoSEQ multiplex PCR assay. For the multiplex PCR, a mixture combining 60 forward primers for TCR Vbeta segments and 13 reverse primers for TCR Jbeta segments was used. The CDR3 region of rearranged TCR beta genes was amplified from genomic DNA by a multiplex PCR assay. Amplified TCR beta libraries were sequenced as 87-base-pair reads on the Illumina HiSeq System. Turning to the authors' computational methods: A later analysis counted approximately 84 million unique TCR beta chains across the 650 to 700 repertoires, and some 11 million of these chains were shared by at least two donors. Raw reads were error-corrected and collapsed into unique sequences by a nearest-neighbor algorithm in which closely related sequences were merged to remove PCR and sequencing errors. CDR3 sequences were aligned to IMGT reference sequences to assign V, D and J gene segments. For a sequence to be retained, at least a six-nucleotide match to both a V gene segment and a J gene segment was required. Rearrangements were called productive when the CDR3 lacked stop codons and stayed in frame with V and J; all others were non-productive. CDR3 was defined according to IMGT convention as the region running from the second conserved V-encoded cysteine to the conserved J-encoded phenylalanine. The earlier analysis of approximately 590 of the donors excluded any sequence lacking an unambiguous match to a single V gene segment. In an earlier analysis of 450 to 700 of the donors, V segments were called functional above 56.7% productive rearrangements and were called segregating when the between-donor standard deviation exceeded 5%. A statistical classification framework was built for diagnosing cytomegalovirus status from the catalog of TCR beta chain sequences. In a later analysis, V and J genes were assigned by comparing TCR nucleotide sequences against IMGT/GENE-DB human TR gene sequences. A later analysis assigned CDR3 sequences and most-parsimonious VDJ recombination scenarios with the TCRdist pipeline. In a later analysis, each TCR beta chain was defined by its CDR3 amino acid sequence together with its V-gene family, and reads without a unique V-gene family were excluded. A later analysis removed 500 to 650 highly shared, low-generation-probability nucleotide sequences to deal with suspected cross-contamination and a sequencing artifact. In a later analysis, a clonal expansion index for each public chain was calculated from normalized within-repertoire ranks of inferred template counts. A later analysis computed generation probabilities with a VDJ recombination model fitted to out-of-frame rearrangements, and checked the results against IGoR. In a later analysis, hypergeometric tests were used to score TCR-TCR, TCR-HLA and TCR-CMV co-occurrence, with a repertoire-size bias correction applied to TCR pairs. To estimate false discovery rates, a later analysis permuted the HLA or CMV assignments 20 times. In a later analysis, co-occurring TCRs were grouped using DBSCAN, with TCRdist sequence similarity added in when clustering inside HLA-allele-positive subsets. Co-occurrence clustering excluded repertoires with fewer than 30,000 or more than 120,000 public chains, plus five with anomalous nucleotide sharing. Drawn from immuneACCESS, this table holds only the in-frame rearrangements with V and J called that TCRdb kept. Clones are partly lost; checked studies trace under half to an unresolved V gene and leave the rest unexplained. V and J calls and clone size are given by that table; D and trimming were obtained from the DNA. The table of this sample itemizes more than 40,000 clones. More than 25% of the sample rests with the top ten.

The receptor's source is a man aged 35 to 55 in good health and CMV-seropositive. The sequenced sample was PBMCs.

The base sequence is TGTGCCAGCGGGGAGGGAATAAAAAACATTCAGTACTTC. This encodes CASGEGIKNIQYF. The chain uses TRBV28 and TRBJ2-4; TRBD2 fits 7 bases in the junction. The CDR3 runs 13 amino acids, cysteine and phenylalanine included. Of the read, only the CDR3 DNA is kept; its 39 bases are in frame from base 1. V is pruned by 8 bases and J by 4 bases, leaving 5 bases of the junction without a gene match. The germline V gene yields MDHEN for CDR1 and SYDVKM for CDR2. Supplemented by the reference TRBV28 and TRBJ2-4 proteins around the CDR3, the complete variable domain is DVKVTQSSRYLVKRTGEKVFLECVQDMDHENMFWYRQDPGLGLRLIYFSYDVKMKEKGDIPEGYSVSREKKERFSLILESASTNQTSMYLCASGEGIKNIQYFGAGTRLSVL.